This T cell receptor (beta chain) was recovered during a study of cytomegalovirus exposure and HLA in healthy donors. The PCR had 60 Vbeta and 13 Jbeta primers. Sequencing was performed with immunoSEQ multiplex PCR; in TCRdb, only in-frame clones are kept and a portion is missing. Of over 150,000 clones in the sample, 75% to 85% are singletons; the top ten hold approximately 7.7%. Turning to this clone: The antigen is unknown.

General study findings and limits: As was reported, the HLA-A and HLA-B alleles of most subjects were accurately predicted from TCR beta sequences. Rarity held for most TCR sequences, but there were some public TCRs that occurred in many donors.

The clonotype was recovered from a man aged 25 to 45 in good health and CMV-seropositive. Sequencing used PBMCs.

The CDR3 protein is CASSFGLTNTGELFF. CDR3 DNA sequence: TGTGCCAGCAGCTTCGGACTTACGAACACCGGGGAGCTGTTTTTT. The rearrangement links TRBV7-2 to TRBJ2-2; TRBD2 is a possible D gene (5 bases). This CDR3 is built from 15 residues. Germline V lookup: CDR1 SGHTA, CDR2 FQGNSA. V dropped 3 bases and J dropped 0 bases, with 8 bases sitting between them.